This TCR beta chain is from a study of shared clonotypes between healthy human individuals (dated by TCRdb to the early 2020s). For the wider study: The cohort comprised two women and a few men aged 18 to 49 years. For each donor, CD4 naive and CD4 memory were each given three plates, CD8 naive was given two plates, and CD8 memory was given one plate. Between about 0.8 and 8.9 billion PBMCs per donor were obtained by leukapheresis. To estimate repertoire size and how much clonotype sharing occurs between individuals, the study deeply sequenced the blood TCR repertoires of several healthy adults. To increase sequencing depth and limit assay-specific biases, different laboratories used diverse techniques to prepare libraries and sequence TCR repertoires. Results and caveats for the whole study, not just this receptor: Pairwise subsampling led to the expectation that sequencing depth would affect the degree of clonotype sharing among donors. Compared with non-shared clonotypes, the clonotypes found in all four sorted-subset donors had higher generation probabilities. Naive subsets generally had larger estimated clonotype richness than memory subsets. Rarefaction of sorted-subset datasets indicated incomplete sequencing despite the large sequencing depth. Sampling was limited to blood, and TCR repertoires in tissue likely differ from TCR repertoires in blood. The genetic and exposure-history diversity represented was limited by the small number of donors. When a handful of donors were compared, the shared fraction of clonotypes was 5% to 6.5% for naive CD4, roughly 3.3% for naive CD8, about 2.5% for memory CD4, and 0.4% for memory CD8.

Donors were healthy HIV-negative adults with no recently reported acute infections or vaccinations. Only Caucasian adults living in Nashville, Tennessee, USA were represented among the donors. CD4+ T cells were enriched through magnetic negative selection, after which naive cells were positively selected on CD45RA and the remaining negative fraction served as the memory subset. Blood was obtained by leukapheresis, after which PBMCs were separated by Ficoll-Histopaque density gradient centrifugation and cryopreserved in liquid nitrogen vapor phase. Analytical flow cytometry was used to check the purity and quantity of each magnetically sorted T cell population. Genomic DNA was isolated from every sorted fraction and measured by UV absorbance on a Nanodrop 2000c. About this clone itself: Its antigen is still unknown. Base qualities were left out, and no much larger clone turns up one base away.

Trimming costs V 7 bases and J 4 bases, and their ends lie 14 bases apart. The CDR3 runs 14 residues from the cysteine to the phenylalanine. Kept here is only the CDR3 DNA, which spans 42 bases and is read in frame from base 1. CDR1 is given as WSHSY and CDR2 as SAAADI, both from the germline V gene. Using the deep immunoSEQ assay, TCR CDR3 regions were amplified from genomic DNA by multiplex PCR. Genomic DNA extracted from each cell subset was distributed evenly over all wells of several immunoSEQ 96-well plates, and each plate served as one replicate. For sorted subsets, approximately 210 ng of genomic DNA, equivalent to roughly 33,000 T cell genomes, went into each replicate PCR. The purified libraries were quantified using a Qubit 3.0 fluorometer, sized with a Bioanalyzer 2100, and then quantified again using the KAPA Library Quantification kit. Each immunoSEQ 96-well plate was sequenced on its own single-read 150-cycle Illumina NextSeq 550 flow cell. Under the source paper's analysis protocol: The immunoSEQ output contained only junctional sequences without quality scores, so filtering could not match that applied to full-length reads. Sequences were annotated with PyIR, a Python wrapper for IgBLAST v1.9, and V/J genes and CDR3 were assigned using IMGT germline references. Reads with weak V/J assignments (E-value above 1e-6), missing CDR3, stop codons, out-of-frame junctions, or ambiguous translated residues were removed. V3J clonotypes were defined by identical inferred V gene, J gene, and CDR3 amino acid sequence. Percentage overlap between repertoires was calculated by dividing the number of shared unique clonotypes by the size of the smaller repertoire. RTK rarefaction, the Chao1 estimator, and Recon v2.1 estimates of unobserved clonotypes were used to assess repertoire richness. For all TCRbeta clonotypes obtained by the gDNA method from four donors, generation probabilities were computed with OLGA. TCRdb stores this immuneACCESS table with in-frame sequences only. Part of the clones is absent; in the studies checked, under half of the shortfall reflects unresolved V genes, and no reason is known for the rest. Clone size and the V and J calls come from that table; the DNA yielded D and trimming. A total of under 1,100,000 clones appear in this sample, about 74% of them only once. The ten largest make up 1.5% of the sample.

The receptor chain draws on TRBV10-2 and TRBJ2-1, and perhaps TRBD2 as D gene, on 5 matching bases. This TCR came from a man aged 18-30 years in good health. The sequenced sample was memory CD4+ T cells sorted from blood. The sample's cell subset or site label, in plain terms: CD45RA-negative fraction. The nucleotide sequence reads TGCGCCAGCAATCCGAGCGGAGATTACAATGAGCAGTTCTTC. Its coded protein is CASNPSGDYNEQFF.